This TCR beta chain was documented in a study of beta chain features in type 1 diabetes (dated by TCRdb to 2016 to 2018). In terms of the full investigation: No differences in mean age, gender distribution, total cell number or subset yield were found between patients and healthy donors. A total of some 110 million sorted cells were examined across all samples, and the number of cells per subset was strongly correlated with RNA yield. In the study, TCRB repertoires of sorted circulating CD4+ T cell subsets from recently diagnosed type 1 diabetes patients were compared with those of matched healthy donors. Naive and central memory subsets were obtained from all 28 donors, but regulatory and stem cell-like memory subsets were isolated from only 8 patients and 8 healthy donors.

At the junction V is shortened by 1 base and J by 1 base, with 9 bases in between. Spanning cysteine to phenylalanine, the CDR3 consists of 15 amino acids. The read is trimmed to its CDR3 DNA, 45 bases read in frame from base 1. Via the germline V gene, CDR1 is SGHRS and CDR2 YFSETQ. The entire amount of isolated RNA was reverse transcribed using the High Capacity cDNA Reverse Transcription Kit, so the sequenced TCRB transcripts were expressed ones. Naive, central memory and regulatory T cell samples underwent deep immunoSEQ sequencing, averaging roughly 3.5 million total reads per sample. After sorted cells were lysed in RLT buffer, RNA was extracted with DNase-treated RNeasy Micro or Mini kits, with the choice depending on cell number. Each cell subset was processed on its own to prevent cross-contamination, while patient and healthy donor samples were processed together. Using the immunoSEQ multiplex PCR, TCRB sequences were amplified from cDNA into 87-bp fragments spanning the CDR3 region. The amplicons were sequenced using the Illumina HiSeq platform. The paper's processing steps were these. Synthetic template baselines were used to correct PCR bias computationally, reads within Hamming distance 2 were collapsed, and singletons that could not be merged were discarded. Reads were aligned to IMGT to assign V, D and J genes, CDR3 length, and insertions or deletions at six rearrangement sites. Within each subset, clonotype counts were normalized to sorted cell number, after which true diversity and Gini coefficients were computed with the tcR R package. The overlap coefficient, calculated on TCRB nucleotide sequences, was used to measure repertoire sharing. Out-of-frame TCRB sequences from naive cells were analyzed as a proxy for the pre-selection repertoire. TCRdb's version of the immuneACCESS table is confined to in-frame rearrangements and falls short of the full clone set. An unresolved V gene accounts for under half of the shortfall where checked; the remainder is of unknown origin. V, J and clone size are those of that table, while D and trimming were read from the DNA. This sample gives about 350,000 clones in total; roughly a fifth of them show up just once. The ten biggest clones cover approximately 0.043% of the sample.

As for this clone: Its antigen has not been determined. No per-base quality is available; no much larger clone lies one base away.

Each donor gave one peripheral blood draw, about 110 mL on average, collected into heparinised tubes. A BD FACSAria II and a panel including CD45RO, CCR7, CD25, CD127, CD95 and CD27 were used to sort naive, central memory, regulatory and stem cell-like memory CD4+ T cells. A purity above 95% was achieved for all sorted populations. PBMCs were isolated immediately by Lymphoprep density gradient centrifugation and stained directly without culture. So that batch effects would be minimized, each experiment stained and sorted samples in pairs, pairing one healthy donor with one patient. What the research found in general, with its limitations: Because cDNA was sequenced instead of genomic DNA, highly expressing activated cells could be over-represented, though the groups showed no difference in activation or CD3 levels. Because the HLA sub-analyses included only small numbers of individuals, any influence of HLA type on TCRB rearrangement was left unresolved. PCR might favor shorter templates, but patient and control samples were amplified and corrected together, so any skew would affect both groups equally. In all four CD4+ subsets, TCRB CDR3 length was moderately but significantly shorter in type 1 diabetes patients. The naive, central memory and regulatory TCRB repertoires appeared to resemble one another more closely among patients than among healthy donors. At VDJ recombination sites, type 1 diabetes patients had fewer insertions and more deleted nucleotides, which implies abnormalities in thymic rearrangement.

Sequenced input: naive CD4+ T cells from blood. The cell subset or site tag for this specimen amounts to: true naive CD4+ T cells. The receptor chain draws on TRBV5-1 and TRBJ2-4; the D gene cannot be resolved reliably. This clonotype originated in a woman aged 18 to 35 in good health. The CDR3 here reads CASSLKTLAKNIQYF. The nucleotide sequence is TGCGCCAGCAGCTTGAAGACACTGGCCAAAAACATTCAGTACTTC.